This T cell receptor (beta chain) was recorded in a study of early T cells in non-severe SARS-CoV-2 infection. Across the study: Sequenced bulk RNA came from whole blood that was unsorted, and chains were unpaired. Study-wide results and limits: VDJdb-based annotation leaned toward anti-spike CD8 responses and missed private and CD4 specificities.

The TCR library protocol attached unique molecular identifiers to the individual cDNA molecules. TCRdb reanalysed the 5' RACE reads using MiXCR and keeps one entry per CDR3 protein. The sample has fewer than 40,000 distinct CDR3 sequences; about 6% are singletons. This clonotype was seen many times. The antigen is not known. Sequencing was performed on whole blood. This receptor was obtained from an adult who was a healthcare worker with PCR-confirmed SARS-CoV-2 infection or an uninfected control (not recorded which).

The DNA for the CDR3 is TGTGCCAGCAGCCCCTCTCTGAGCGGGAGGCGAGGTGAGCAGTTCTTC. Its translation: CASSPSLSGRRGEQFF. V usage is TRBV7-3 and J usage is TRBJ2-1; 9 nucleotides line up with TRBD2. The CDR3 is 16 amino acids. Germline loops: CDR1 SGHTA, CDR2 FQGTGA. J gave up 9 bases and V 5 bases, and 14 bases lay outside the gene matches.